These T cell receptor beta chains were read from a single sample in a study of blood T cell repertoires in COVID-19. TCRdb keeps only in-frame clones here, not all; method: immunoSEQ multiplex PCR. The sample has over 300,000 clones; 88% are singletons. Sequencing was done on a sample of PBMCs or T cells enriched from blood (not recorded which). The receptors derive from a woman under 40 with acute COVID-19. CDR3s include the opening cysteine and the closing phenylalanine or tryptophan. A D gene is named only where the DNA matches it firmly. Size is omitted from some rows. Given values are once, few, many or a class for expanded clones.

D gene	clone size	J gene	V gene	CDR3 DNA	CDR3 protein
TRBD2	once	TRBJ2-1	TRBV4-3	TGCGCCAGCAGCCTCCTCGGGACTAGCCCTTATAATGAGCAGTTCTTC	CASSLLGTSPYNEQFF
.	.	TRBJ1-2	TRBV7-9	TGTGCCAGCAGCTCCCTGGACAGCTATGGCTACACCTTC	CASSSLDSYGYTF
TRBD2	.	TRBJ2-7	TRBV6-5	TGTGCCAGCAAGTCGAGCGGGGGTAGCTCCTACGAGCAGTACTTC	CASKSSGGSSYEQYF
.	.	TRBJ2-1	TRBV7-3	TGTGCCAGCAGCTTCGGGTCGGGATTCTACAATGAGCAGTTCTTC	CASSFGSGFYNEQFF
.	.	TRBJ2-2	TRBV4-1	TGCGCCAGCAGCCAACCGACAGCTCCCCGCGCGAACACCGGGGAGCTGTTTTTT	CASSQPTAPRANTGELFF
.	.	TRBJ1-3	TRBV12-3/TRBV12-4	TGTGCCAGTGGGGCCAGCTCTGGAAACACCATATATTTT	CASGASSGNTIYF
TRBD1	.	TRBJ1-3	TRBV19	TGTGCCAGTAGCTACGGTGGACAGGAACACTCTGGAAACACCATATATTTT	CASSYGGQEHSGNTIYF
TRBD1	.	TRBJ2-3	TRBV4-1	TGCGCCAGCAGCCAAGAGGGGGGACAGGGGGCACTCCTGGATACGCAGTATTTT	CASSQEGGQGALLDTQYF
TRBD1	.	TRBJ1-6	TRBV27	TGTGCCAGCAGTTCCCACACCCGTCCGGGACAGGGGACGCAATCACCCCTCCACTTT	CASSSHTRPGQGTQSPLHF
.	few	TRBJ2-7	TRBV25-1	TGTGCCAGCAGACAGGGTCTGAGGGAGCAGTACTTC	CASRQGLREQYF
TRBD1	.	TRBJ1-1	TRBV12-3/TRBV12-4	TGTGCCACCCGGGACAGGGCTGAAGCTTTCTTT	CATRDRAEAFF
.	.	TRBJ1-2	TRBV7-2	TGTGCCAGCAGGTCCCAACTTCAGGCTAACTATGGCTACACCTTC	CASRSQLQANYGYTF
TRBD1	.	TRBJ1-2	TRBV9	TGTGCCAGCAGCACCAGGGGGCTGGGCTACACCTTC	CASSTRGLGYTF
TRBD1	.	TRBJ1-1	TRBV3-1/TRBV3-2	TGTGCCAGCAGTGACAGGGTGGGTACTGAAGCTTTCTTT	CASSDRVGTEAFF
TRBD2	.	TRBJ2-1	TRBV6-4	TGTGCCAGCAGACTTAGCGGGGGGACTCATGAGCAGTTCTTC	CASRLSGGTHEQFF
.	.	TRBJ2-6	TRBV5-1	TGCGCCAGCAGCCTATCTGGGGCCAACGTCCTGACTTTC	CASSLSGANVLTF
.	.	TRBJ1-1	TRBV4-2	TGTGCCAGCAGCCAAGTATGGCGAGGGTCCACTGAAGCTTTCTTT	CASSQVWRGSTEAFF
.	.	TRBJ2-3	TRBV19	TGTGCCAGTAGTCAGTTTGCGCTAGCACGCACAGATACGCAGTATTTT	CASSQFALARTDTQYF
.	once	TRBJ1-1	TRBV6-2/TRBV6-3	TGTGCCAGCAGTTACACCTACAGGTCGGACACTGAAGCTTTCTTT	CASSYTYRSDTEAFF
TRBD1	.	TRBJ1-1	TRBV6-1	TGTGCCAGCAGTGAATACAGGGGGCGTGGGAACACTGAAGCTTTCTTT	CASSEYRGRGNTEAFF
TRBD1	once	TRBJ2-6	TRBV7-9	TGTGCCAGCAGCTGGGACAGGGCAACCTACTCTGGGGCCAACGTCCTGACTTTC	CASSWDRATYSGANVLTF
TRBD1	.	TRBJ1-6	TRBV10-1	TGCGCCAGCAGTGAGCACCGGGACAGGGGTTCACCCCTCCACTTT	CASSEHRDRGSPLHF